The 27 T cell receptor beta chains reported below all come from one sample, sequenced in a study of T cells in Graves' hyperthyroidism and ophthalmopathy. Amplification yielded TCR beta CDR3 regions, with RNA transcripts as the source. Using the HTBI primer set, a first-round RT-PCR was run on the TCR CDR3. TCRdb redid the calling of the multiplex PCR reads with MiXCR, one entry per CDR3 protein. The sample consists of roughly 280,000 distinct CDR3 sequences, about 20% of them appearing once. Sample: blood. These receptors all come from a man aged 25-40 years with Graves' ophthalmopathy.

A few counts support this clonotype. The CDR3 sequence is CASSQAGAGISEAFF. CDR3 DNA sequence: TGCGCCAGCAGCCAAGCAGGGGCAGGGATATCTGAAGCTTTCTTT. The chain is built from TRBV4-1 and TRBJ1-1; D perhaps matches TRBD1 (6 bases). The V and J ends lost 1 base and 6 bases respectively, with 15 bases between them. The CDR3 has 15 residues. Germline assignment: CDR1 MGHRA and CDR2 YSYEKL.

This chain joins TRBV19 and TRBJ2-1; TRBD2 matches 9 bases. This CDR3 contains 15 residues. The ends lost 11 bases at V and 7 bases at J; junction bases unmatched: 15. The germline gives CDR1 LNHDA, CDR2 SQIVND (reference sequence). CDR3 sequence (DNA): TGTGCCGCCAGGAGGAATAGCGGGAGTGGAAATGAGCAGTTCTTC. Encoded protein: CAARRNSGSGNEQFF.

This clonotype has a count of ten or more. The chain combines TRBV5-1 with TRBJ2-7; no firm D call. Germline V gives CDR1 SGHRS, CDR2 YFSETQ. The length of the CDR3 is 15 residues. The V end lost 0 bases, the J end lost 2 bases, and 12 bases lay between the germline ends. The CDR3 reads CASSLAVHSTYEQYF. DNA for the CDR3: TGCGCCAGCAGCTTGGCCGTTCACTCAACCTACGAGCAGTACTTC.

This clonotype has a handful of counts. The chain joins TRBV11-3 to TRBJ2-7; 11 bases align to TRBD2. The CDR3 covers 13 residues. The V gene's germline CDR1 is SGHNT and CDR2 YENEEA. J gave up 12 bases and V 1 base, and 5 bases lay outside the gene matches. In DNA form, the CDR3 reads TGTGCCAGCAGCTTAGTACTAGCGGGAGTGCCGTACTTC. It codes for CASSLVLAGVPYF.

The genes are TRBV19 and TRBJ2-2, with D unresolved. V dropped 9 bases and J dropped 1 base, with 12 bases sitting between them. The CDR3 runs 14 residues. Per germline, CDR1 LNHDA and CDR2 SQIVND (reference sequence). The CDR3 reads CASSWTGNTGELFF. In DNA form, the CDR3 reads TGTGCCAGCAGCTGGACGGGGAACACCGGGGAGCTGTTTTTT.

In this sample, this clonotype turned up a few times. This sequence joins TRBV7-9 and TRBJ2-1; 8 nucleotides line up with TRBD2. Germline loops: CDR1 SEHNR, CDR2 FQNEAQ (reference sequence). J gave up 6 bases and V 5 bases, and 6 bases lay outside the gene matches. The CDR3 consists of 14 residues. This CDR3 reads CASSLTGTSNEQFF. The CDR3 bases are TGTGCCAGCAGCCTAACCGGGACTAGCAATGAGCAGTTCTTC.

This clonotype occurred many times. The V gene is TRBV5-1, the J gene TRBJ2-7; tentative D call: TRBD2 (5 bases). The germline V and J ends were trimmed by 0 bases and 2 bases, with 9 bases remaining between them. The CDR3 is 14 amino acids. CDR1 and CDR2 (germline): SGHRS, YFSETQ. Here the CDR3 reads CASSLDPGTYEQYF. The CDR3 DNA reads TGCGCCAGCAGCTTGGACCCGGGGACCTACGAGCAGTACTTC. Full variable domain (remainder filled in from reference TRBV5-1 and TRBJ2-7): KAGVTQTPRYLIKTRGQQVTLSCSPISGHRSVSWYQQTPGQGLQFLFEYFSETQRNKGNFPGRFSGRQFSNSRSEMNVSTLELGDSALYLCASSLDPGTYEQYFGPGTRLTVT.

The chain joins TRBV5-1 to TRBJ1-1, with TRBD1 as a possible D gene (6 bases). Looked up from germline, CDR1 is SGHRS and CDR2 is YFSETQ. Trimming pared 2 bases from V and 3 bases from J, leaving 14 bases between. The CDR3 sequence is 15 residues long. The CDR3 nucleotides read TGCGCCAGCAGCTTCTACCGCGAGGGGGACACTGAAGCTTTCTTT. Protein sequence: CASSFYREGDTEAFF.

This chain links TRBV7-2 with TRBJ1-2; the match to TRBD1 covers 7 bases. CDR1 is SGHTA and CDR2 is FQGNSA in the germline V gene. CDR3 length: 17 residues. The V gene end was trimmed by 5 bases and the J gene end by 2 bases; junction bases not matched to a gene: 14. In nucleotides, the CDR3 is TGTGCCAGCAGCCGTCAGACAGGGACACCTCTAAACTATGGCTACACCTTC. Translated, it gives CASSRQTGTPLNYGYTF.

This clonotype occurred a few times. This sequence joins TRBV6-1 and TRBJ2-7, with 9 positions matching TRBD1. Germline assignment: CDR1 MNHNS and CDR2 SASEGT. This CDR3 has 19 residues. J gave up 1 base and V 6 bases, and 19 bases lay outside the gene matches. CDR3 loop: CASSSPGQGFTRGSYEQYF. The CDR3 DNA follows: TGTGCCAGCAGCTCCCCGGGACAGGGTTTCACCAGGGGTTCCTACGAGCAGTACTTC.

This clonotype was recorded many times. The chain recombines TRBV6-1 with TRBJ2-7; D possibly corresponds to TRBD2 (6 bases). With 4 bases removed from V and 1 base from J, the gap between germline ends came to 14 bases. The germline V gene encodes CDR1 MNHNS and CDR2 SASEGT. CDR3 size: 15 residues. CDR3 bases: TGTGCCAGCAGTGCTGAGCTAGCGACTTCCTACGAGCAGTACTTC. Translation: CASSAELATSYEQYF.

Details on this clonotype: One base away lies a much larger clone, so this may be a sequencing read error. The chain is built from TRBV2 and TRBJ1-2, with TRBD1 matching 8 bases. Losses at the gene ends were 6 bases for V and 4 bases for J; bases not matched to a gene: 4. CDR1 is SNHLY, CDR2 FYNNEI, per germline. This CDR3 region has 13 residues. CDR3 region: CASRGDRTYGYTF. Written as DNA, the CDR3 is TGTGCCAGCAGGGGGGACAGGACCTATGGCTACACCTTC.

This clonotype was seen repeatedly, ten times or more. This chain links TRBV6-1 with TRBJ2-7, with 7 bases matching TRBD2. Trimming removed 4 bases from V and 1 base from J; junction bases left unmatched: 10. The CDR3 loop spans 16 amino acids. Per the germline V gene, CDR1 is MNHNS and CDR2 is SASEGT. CDR3 in amino acids: CASSGPLGGGSYEQYF. As DNA, the CDR3 is TGTGCCAGCAGTGGCCCTCTGGGGGGAGGGTCCTACGAGCAGTACTTC.

Notes on this clonotype: One end of the junction does not line up with germline, which may come from a read error. This chain joins TRBV11-3 and TRBJ2-3; D is unresolved. The length of the CDR3 is 14 residues. CDR1 is SGHNT, CDR2 YENEEA, per germline. The CDR3 here is CASSLDPYTDAQYF. For the CDR3, the DNA is TGTGCCAGCAGCTTAGATCCCTACACAGATGCGCAGTATTTT.

This clonotype has more than one count but fewer than ten. This chain connects TRBV29-1 to TRBJ2-7; D assignment may be TRBD1 or TRBD2 (5 bases each). Trimming cost V 8 bases and J 5 bases, with 16 bases left between them. Germline CDR1 reads SQVTM; CDR2 reads ANQGSEA. The CDR3 is 12 residues long. This chain's CDR3 is CSIAWGVNEQYF. CDR3 sequence (DNA): TGCAGCATAGCGTGGGGCGTCAACGAGCAGTACTTC.

The chain joins TRBV29-1 to TRBJ2-5; 8 bases align to TRBD2. The germline gives CDR1 SQVTM, CDR2 ANQGSEA. V trimming: 7 bases; J trimming: 3 bases; junction bases outside the gene matches: 10. This CDR3 is built from 14 residues. CDR3 in amino acids: CSGELAGGKETQYF. Written as DNA, the CDR3 is TGCAGCGGGGAGCTGGCGGGGGGTAAAGAGACCCAGTACTTC.

This clonotype was seen at least ten times. The chain carries TRBV2 and TRBJ2-1; 7 bases map to TRBD1. V shed 8 bases, J shed 7 bases, and the junction held 8 bases outside the gene matches. Per the germline V gene, CDR1 is SNHLY and CDR2 is FYNNEI. CDR3 length: 13 amino acids. The CDR3 region has the DNA TGTGCCAGCGGGGGACAGTCTCGTAATGAGCAGTTCTTC. It encodes CASGGQSRNEQFF.

This clonotype was seen at least ten times. The chain links TRBV6-1 to TRBJ2-7, with D hard to call. Germline CDR1 MNHNS, CDR2 SASEGT. V lost 2 bases to trimming and J lost 0 bases, with 11 bases between them. The CDR3 is 15 amino acids. CDR3 nucleotide sequence: TGTGCCAGCAGTGAATGGACGCCGAGCTCCTACGAGCAGTACTTC. Translation gives CASSEWTPSSYEQYF.

This chain joins TRBV5-5 and TRBJ2-2, with TRBD2 matching 15 bases. The CDR3 has 17 amino acids. CDR1 SGHKS and CDR2 YYEKEE come from the germline V gene (reference sequence). V was clipped by 0 bases and J by 8 bases; unmatched bases: 5. The CDR3 sequence is CASSLEGLAGGRGELFF. CDR3 coding DNA: TGTGCCAGCAGCTTGGAGGGACTAGCGGGAGGTCGTGGGGAGCTGTTTTTT.

This clonotype has at least ten counts. The chain links TRBV24-1 to TRBJ2-1; a weak D match, TRBD1 (6 bases). The CDR3 spans 16 residues. Germline CDR1 reads KGHDR; CDR2 reads SFDVKD. V lost 2 bases and J 5 bases, leaving 15 bases between the germline ends. Here the CDR3 reads CATSDYRVMGHNEQFF. CDR3 bases: TGTGCCACCAGTGATTACAGGGTTATGGGGCACAATGAGCAGTTCTTC.

To note about this clonotype: A much larger clonotype is one base distant, so this may be a read error. The CDR3 sequence: CASSESGTANQPQHF. The CDR3 nucleotides read TGTGCCAGCAGTGAATCAGGGACAGCCAATCAGCCCCAGCATTTT. This chain connects TRBV2 to TRBJ1-5, with 7 bases that match TRBD1. V gave up 2 bases and J gave up 3 bases; unmatched junction bases: 4. From germline, CDR1 is SNHLY and CDR2 FYNNEI. The CDR3 contains 15 residues. Full variable domain (rest looked up from reference TRBV2 and TRBJ1-5): EPEVTQTPSHQVTQMGQEVILRCVPISNHLYFYWYRQILGQKVEFLVSFYNNEISEKSEIFDDQFSVERPDGSNFTLKIRSTKLEDSAMYFCASSESGTANQPQHFGDGTRLSIL.

The rearrangement joins TRBV27 to TRBJ2-7, with D perhaps TRBD1 or TRBD2 (6 bases each). The CDR3 length is 14 residues. Germline-derived CDR1 and CDR2 are MNHEY and SMNVEV (reference sequence). V was shortened by 2 bases and J by 5 bases, with 13 bases between the two germline ends. The CDR3 DNA reads TGTGCCAGCAGTTTACGGGTAGGGGGGCACGAGCAGTACTTC. Protein: CASSLRVGGHEQYF.

This clonotype was picked up a small number of times. The rearrangement links TRBV24-1 to TRBJ2-2, with a possible D match to TRBD2 (5 bases). Trimming cost V 4 bases and J 6 bases, with 8 bases left between them. This CDR3 has 13 amino acids. CDR1 and CDR2 from the germline V gene are KGHDR and SFDVKD. The CDR3 sequence is CATSEGSSGELFF. CDR3 bases: TGTGCCACCAGTGAGGGGAGTTCCGGGGAGCTGTTTTTT.

This clonotype was seen a handful of times. The J gene is TRBJ1-1, the V gene TRBV6-1, with a tentative D call TRBD1 (6 bases). V dropped 2 bases and J dropped 8 bases, with 12 bases sitting between them. The CDR3 loop spans 13 amino acids. The V gene's germline CDR1 is MNHNS and CDR2 SASEGT. The CDR3: CASSEWGGPEAFF. The CDR3, as DNA: TGTGCCAGCAGTGAATGGGGGGGGCCCGAAGCTTTCTTT.

This chain connects TRBV5-1 to TRBJ2-3; D remains ambiguous. The germline gives CDR1 SGHRS, CDR2 YFSETQ. With 5 bases removed from V and 0 bases from J, the gap between germline ends came to 10 bases. CDR3 length: 14 amino acids. The CDR3 sequence: CASRPARSTDTQYF. DNA of the CDR3: TGCGCCAGCAGACCCGCCAGAAGCACAGATACGCAGTATTTT.

This clonotype was detected a few times. The chain joins TRBV6-4 to TRBJ1-6, with TRBD1 as a possible D gene (6 bases). The CDR3 is 13 amino acids. Deletions cut 2 bases from V and 9 bases from J, with 8 bases between. Per germline, CDR1 MRHNA and CDR2 SNTAGT. CDR3: CASSDLRGSPLHF. Written as DNA, the CDR3 is TGTGCCAGCAGTGACCTCAGGGGTTCACCCCTCCACTTT.

As for this clonotype: This may stem from a read error, because a much larger clone lies one nucleotide away. No conserved phenylalanine or tryptophan is present at the end of the CDR3, so a read error is the likely explanation. The chain couples TRBV24-1 to TRBJ1-1; TRBD1 is a possible D gene (6 bases). The CDR3 is 14 amino acids. The germline V gene encodes CDR1 KGHDR and CDR2 SFDVKD. V was shortened by 7 bases and J by 4 bases, with 15 bases between the two germline ends. As DNA, the CDR3 is TGTGCCACCAGCAACACCGGGACACGCACTGAAGCTTTCCTT. It specifies CATSNTGTRTEAFL.